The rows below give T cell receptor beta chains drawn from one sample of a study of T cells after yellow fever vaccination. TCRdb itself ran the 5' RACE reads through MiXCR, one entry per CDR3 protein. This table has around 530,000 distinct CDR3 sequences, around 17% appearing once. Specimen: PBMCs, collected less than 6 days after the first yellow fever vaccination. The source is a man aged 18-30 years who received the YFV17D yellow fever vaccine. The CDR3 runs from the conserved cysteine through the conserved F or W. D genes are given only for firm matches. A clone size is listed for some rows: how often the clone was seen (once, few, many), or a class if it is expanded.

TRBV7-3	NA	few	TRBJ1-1	CASSEGSMNTEAFF
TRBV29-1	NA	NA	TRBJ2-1	CSVERPAGKHYNEQFF
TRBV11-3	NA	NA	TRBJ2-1	CASSPDPRYNEQFF
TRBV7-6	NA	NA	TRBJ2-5	CASSLGGLRETQYF
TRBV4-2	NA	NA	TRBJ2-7	CASSQVGRGDYEQYF
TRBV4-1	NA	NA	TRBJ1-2	CASSQPGHRKGGYTF
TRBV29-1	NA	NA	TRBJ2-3	CSVEKSDTQYF
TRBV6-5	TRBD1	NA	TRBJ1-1	CASSYPGQGNTEAFF
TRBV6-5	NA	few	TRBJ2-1	CASSYQGSPNEQFF
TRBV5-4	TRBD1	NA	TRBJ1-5	CASSPGQGANNQPQHF
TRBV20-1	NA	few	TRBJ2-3	CSASGGAYTQYF
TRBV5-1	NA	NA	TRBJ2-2	CASSLEAGSNTGELFF
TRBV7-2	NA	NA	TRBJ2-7	CASSLTPSGGLQYF
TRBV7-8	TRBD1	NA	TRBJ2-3	CASSLPRAGGSTDTQYF
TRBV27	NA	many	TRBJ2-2	CASSFMNTGELFF
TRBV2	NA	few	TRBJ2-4	CASMGREKLAKNIQYF
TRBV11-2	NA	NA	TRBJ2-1	CARIGKVVVDEQFF
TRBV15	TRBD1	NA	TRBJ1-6	CATSRDRTGNNSPLHF
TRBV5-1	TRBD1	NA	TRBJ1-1	CASSFDDRGPGNTEAFF
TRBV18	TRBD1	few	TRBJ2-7	CASSPGETGGHEQYF
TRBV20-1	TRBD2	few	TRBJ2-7	CSARVGGGYEQYF
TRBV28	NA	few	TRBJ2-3	CASRVAGAPDTQYF
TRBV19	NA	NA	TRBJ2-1	CASSPDPWGYNEQFF
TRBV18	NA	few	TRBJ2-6	CASSPNGRDSGANVLTF
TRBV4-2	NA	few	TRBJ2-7	CASSRSGNYEQYF
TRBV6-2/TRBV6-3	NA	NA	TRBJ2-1	CASTSSGVRAEQFF
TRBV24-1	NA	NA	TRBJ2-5	CATSEGSQETQYF
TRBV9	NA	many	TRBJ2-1	CASSVAPGAPPWNEQFF